The 22 T cell receptor beta chains below all came from one sample that was sequenced in a study of T-cell memory formation after mild COVID-19. TCRdb itself ran the 5' RACE reads through MiXCR, one entry per CDR3 protein. Of roughly 600,000 distinct CDR3 sequences in the sample, approximately 19% were seen once. Sample: PBMCs or a T cell subset sorted from them (not recorded which). These receptors originate from an adult woman who had mild COVID-19 (a few samples of this study predate the infection). Cell type and time point are not known.

This chain joins TRBV11-2 and TRBJ2-7, with TRBD1 as a possible D gene (6 bases). This CDR3 spans 18 amino acids. Germline V gene data show CDR1 as SGHAT and CDR2 as FQNNGV. V lost 3 bases and J lost 1, with 22 bases in between. The CDR3 DNA reads as TGTGCCAGCAGCTTCGAGTTGGCCGGGACAACACGTTCCTACGAGCAGTACTTC. It codes for CASSFELAGTTRSYEQYF.

The chain joins TRBV12-3 or TRBV12-4 to TRBJ2-7; D unclear. Trimming removed 7 bases from V and 6 bases from J, with 16 bases in between. CDR3 size: 13 residues. DNA of the CDR3: TGTGCCAGCAAAATTCTAGGCCTGCCCGAGCAGTACTTC. It codes for CASKILGLPEQYF.

The J gene is TRBJ2-1, the V gene TRBV5-1; 8 bases line up with TRBD1. In germline, CDR1 is SGHRS, CDR2 YFSETQ. CDR3 length: 15 amino acids. V was clipped by 1 base and J by 7 bases; unmatched bases: 7. CDR3 DNA: TGCGCCAGCAGCTTGAACCAGGGGGCGCGGAATGAGCAGTTCTTC. This codes for CASSLNQGARNEQFF.

The rearrangement uses TRBV20-1 and TRBJ2-5, with TRBD1 matching 11 bases. The CDR3 runs 14 residues. After removal of 3 bases from V and 4 bases from J, the junction contained 4 bases not matched to a gene. Per the germline V gene, CDR1 is DFQATT and CDR2 is SNEGSKA (reference sequence). CDR3 DNA sequence: TGCAGTGCTAGCCTTGGACAGGGGGCAGAGACCCAGTACTTC. Encoded protein: CSASLGQGAETQYF.

This clonotype was observed many times. V and J are TRBV12-3 or TRBV12-4 and TRBJ1-6; D possibly corresponds to TRBD1 (5 bases). V was trimmed by 1 base and J by 6 bases, leaving 7 bases between them. The CDR3 is made up of 14 amino acids. CDR3 sequence reads: CASSLGGSNSPLHF. The CDR3 nucleotides read TGTGCCAGCAGTTTAGGGGGCAGTAATTCACCCCTCCACTTT.

CDR3 sequence (DNA): TGTGCCAGCAGCTTGGATACGGGTTGGAGAGGAGAGACCCAGTACTTC. This translates into CASSLDTGWRGETQYF. The V call is TRBV5-8, the J call TRBJ2-5; D not resolved. The length of the CDR3 is 16 residues. CDR1 is SGHTS, CDR2 YDEGEE, per germline. V lost 0 bases and J 4 bases, leaving 16 bases between the germline ends.

The J gene is TRBJ2-1, the V gene TRBV7-2; the D call may be TRBD1 or TRBD2 (5 bases each). The CDR3 loop spans 13 amino acids. V lost 4 bases and J lost 6, with 10 bases in between. Germline-derived CDR1 and CDR2 are SGHTA and FQGNSA. CDR3 amino acids: CASSSGPLNEQFF. In nucleotides, the CDR3 is TGTGCCAGCAGCTCGGGACCCCTCAATGAGCAGTTCTTC.

This clonotype was detected a few times. The CDR3 DNA is TGTGCCAGCAGTTCCCCGGGGCTTACGGAGACCCAGTACTTC. Its protein product is CASSSPGLTETQYF. V usage is TRBV12-3 or TRBV12-4 and J usage is TRBJ2-5; D could derive from TRBD1 or TRBD2 (5 bases each). The germline V and J ends were trimmed by 4 bases and 5 bases, with 14 bases remaining between them. The CDR3 consists of 14 residues.

The table lists this clonotype with a few counts. V is TRBV5-5 and J is TRBJ2-1, with 7 bases aligning to TRBD1. The J segment lost 2 bases and the V segment lost 4 bases, leaving 3 bases of the junction unmatched. Germline CDR1 and CDR2: SGHKS and YYEKEE (reference sequence). The CDR3 runs 14 residues. Here the CDR3 reads CASSVDRPYNEQFF. The CDR3 DNA is TGTGCCAGCAGCGTGGACAGGCCCTACAATGAGCAGTTCTTC.

The chain links TRBV7-2 to TRBJ2-1; D is unresolved. The CDR3 has 15 residues. CDR1 and CDR2 (germline): SGHTA, FQGNSA. Trimming shortened V by 6 bases and J by 0 bases, and 12 bases separated the two germline ends. The CDR3 sequence: CASRFDVSSYNEQFF. The CDR3 coding sequence is TGTGCCAGCAGATTTGACGTGAGCTCCTACAATGAGCAGTTCTTC.

V is TRBV7-9 and J is TRBJ2-7, with 7 bases lining up with TRBD1. Germline-derived CDR1 and CDR2 are SEHNR and FQNEAQ (reference sequence). Trimming cost V 5 bases and J 6 bases; bases outside gene matches: 13. The CDR3 is made up of 15 amino acids. The CDR3 here is CASSPIPRQGTEQYF. The CDR3 nucleotides are TGTGCCAGCAGCCCAATCCCCCGACAGGGAACCGAGCAGTACTTC. Based on the CDR3 plus reference TRBV7-9 and TRBJ2-7, the full variable domain is DTGVSQNPRHKITKRGQNVTFRCDPISEHNRLYWYRQTLGQGPEFLTYFQNEAQLEKSRLLSDRFSAERPKGSFSTLEIQRTEQGDSAMYLCASSPIPRQGTEQYFGPGTRLTVT.

The V gene is TRBV10-3, the J gene TRBJ2-7; D ambiguous. CDR3 length: 12 amino acids. CDR1 is ENHRY and CDR2 is SYGVKD in the germline V gene. Trimming removed 8 bases at V and 6 bases at J, with 14 bases between. CDR3 sequence: CAIGIILGEQYF. The CDR3 DNA reads as TGTGCCATCGGAATAATTCTGGGCGAGCAGTACTTC.

This clonotype was found a few times. The chain couples TRBV14 to TRBJ2-7; D not resolved. CDR3 length: 14 amino acids. Germline V lookup: CDR1 SGHDN, CDR2 FVKESK. V dropped 4 bases and J dropped 3 bases, with 13 bases sitting between them. The CDR3 spells CASSLDWSRYEQYF. In DNA form, the CDR3 reads TGTGCCAGCAGCCTCGACTGGAGCCGCTACGAGCAGTACTTC.

This clonotype was seen only a few times. The V and J genes are TRBV14 and TRBJ1-1; TRBD1 is a possible D gene (6 bases). The CDR3 covers 14 residues. The germline V gene encodes CDR1 SGHDN and CDR2 FVKESK. V lost 4 bases to trimming and J lost 4 bases, with 13 bases between them. The CDR3 sequence is CASSPGWGLTEAFF. CDR3 in DNA: TGTGCCAGCAGCCCCGGGTGGGGGCTCACTGAAGCTTTCTTT.

This clonotype has more than one count but fewer than ten. This CDR3 reads CATGGSGGPTGELFF. CDR3 nucleotides: TGTGCCACCGGGGGTAGCGGGGGACCCACCGGGGAGCTGTTTTTT. The rearrangement links TRBV11-1 to TRBJ2-2; 9 bases are shared with TRBD2. J lost 4 bases, V lost 10 bases, and 10 bases had no gene match. The germline V gene has CDR1 SGHAT and CDR2 FQDESV (reference sequence). The CDR3 is 15 amino acids.

J is TRBJ1-2 and V is TRBV5-1; 9 bases line up with TRBD1. This CDR3 comprises 15 residues. J lost 4 bases, V lost 3 bases, and 7 bases had no gene match. Germline V CDR1 and CDR2: SGHRS, YFSETQ. CDR3 protein: CASSWNGQGTYGYTF. In nucleotides, the CDR3 is TGCGCCAGCAGCTGGAACGGACAGGGGACCTATGGCTACACCTTC.

The gene calls are TRBV4-1 and TRBJ2-5; 13 positions agree with TRBD2. The CDR3 sequence is 17 residues long. The germline CDR1 and CDR2 sequences are MGHRA and YSYEKL. V was pared by 3 bases and J by 5 bases, with 9 bases of the junction left unmatched. CDR3: CASSQPTSGGSRETQYF. CDR3 in DNA: TGCGCCAGCAGCCAGCCGACTAGCGGGGGGTCTCGGGAGACCCAGTACTTC.

This clonotype was recorded a few times. The chain carries TRBV21-1 and TRBJ2-5; the table's D call, TRBD2, was not checked against the DNA. TRBV21-1 is a pseudogene segment. The length of the CDR3 is 13 residues. CDR3 residues: CASTPTSRETQYF. The CDR3 DNA sequence: TGTGCCAGCACTCCGACTAGCAGAGAGACCCAGTACTTC.

J is TRBJ2-3 and V is TRBV6-2 or TRBV6-3; 9 bases are a match to TRBD2. The junction had 6 bases not matched to a gene; V was cut back by 5 bases and J by 6 bases. Germline lookup yields CDR1 MNHEY and CDR2 SVGEGT. The CDR3 spans 14 residues. The CDR3 here is CASSPGTSRDTQYF. The CDR3 DNA follows: TGTGCCAGCAGTCCGGGGACTAGCAGGGATACGCAGTATTTT.

The genes are TRBV5-4 and TRBJ2-5, with D perhaps assigned TRBD1 or TRBD2 (5 bases each). This CDR3 has 18 residues. Germline V gives CDR1 SGHNT, CDR2 YYREEE (reference sequence). The germline V and J ends were trimmed by 0 bases and 1 base, with 19 bases remaining between them. The CDR3: CASSLAGRASLGQETQYF. DNA for the CDR3: TGTGCCAGCAGCTTGGCGGGGCGGGCTAGTTTGGGCCAAGAGACCCAGTACTTC.

There are a few counts of this clonotype. The chain links TRBV12-3 or TRBV12-4 to TRBJ2-1; 9 positions agree with TRBD2. The trim removed 3 bases at V and 0 bases at J, leaving 15 bases unmatched. The CDR3 spans 20 residues. The CDR3: CASSFPQLGLAGSSYNEQFF. The CDR3 coding sequence is TGTGCCAGCAGTTTTCCCCAATTAGGGCTAGCGGGAAGCTCCTACAATGAGCAGTTCTTC.

This clonotype has more than one count but fewer than ten. The rearrangement joins TRBV9 to TRBJ1-2; no definite D call. CDR1 and CDR2 from the germline V gene are SGDLS and YYNGEE. This CDR3 has 14 residues. The V gene lost 0 bases and the J gene lost 3 bases, with 9 bases spanning the gap. CDR3 region: CASSVAETHYGYTF. DNA of the CDR3: TGTGCCAGCAGCGTAGCGGAGACTCACTATGGCTACACCTTC.